These 10 T cell receptor beta chains were sequenced from one sample in a study of T cells in Graves' hyperthyroidism and ophthalmopathy. Amplification targeted TCR beta CDR3 regions from RNA transcripts. When the TCR CDR3 underwent first-round RT-PCR, the HTBI primer set was used. TCRdb called the multiplex PCR reads again in MiXCR, with one record for every CDR3 protein. This sample has roughly 300,000 distinct CDR3 sequences, with roughly 18% found just once. Specimen: blood. All receptors come from a woman in her forties or fifties with Graves' hyperthyroidism.

The rearrangement uses TRBV5-1 and TRBJ2-5; 13 bases fit TRBD2. Germline V gene sequence: CDR1 SGHRS, CDR2 YFSETQ. This CDR3 has 16 amino acids. The trim removed 4 bases at V and 1 base at J, leaving 4 bases unmatched. The CDR3 loop is CASSHTSGGAQETQYF. The CDR3 nucleotides read TGCGCCAGCAGCCACACTAGCGGGGGGGCCCAAGAGACCCAGTACTTC.

The chain is built from TRBV29-1 and TRBJ2-1; D is unclear. Germline assignment: CDR1 SQVTM and CDR2 ANQGSEA. V was clipped by 4 bases and J by 4 bases, with 8 bases between them. The CDR3 totals 12 residues. CDR3 protein: CSVGKGYNEQFF. The CDR3 nucleotides are TGCAGCGTTGGAAAGGGTTACAATGAGCAGTTCTTC.

V and J are TRBV5-1 and TRBJ2-3; D is undetermined. The CDR3 contains 15 residues. V gave up 0 bases and J gave up 2 bases, with 10 bases separating them. Germline CDR1 reads SGHRS; CDR2 reads YFSETQ. The CDR3 sequence is CASSLVVSATDTQYF. DNA of the CDR3: TGCGCCAGCAGCTTGGTTGTGTCAGCCACAGATACGCAGTATTTT.

This clonotype appeared many times. The CDR3 bases are TGCAGTGCGCGACCGTACGGTGACAGGGGTGAAAAACTGTTTTTT. Translating gives CSARPYGDRGEKLFF. This chain joins TRBV20-1 and TRBJ1-4, with 8 bases that match TRBD1. V dropped 6 bases and J dropped 7; count of bases not matched to a gene: 13. Germline CDR1 and CDR2: DFQATT and SNEGSKA (reference sequence). This CDR3 spans 15 amino acids.

On this clonotype itself: A much bigger clone sits one base away, suggesting this may be a read error. V and J are TRBV5-1 and TRBJ2-7; no firm D call. The germline gives CDR1 SGHRS, CDR2 YFSETQ. This CDR3 contains 13 residues. V was pared by 0 bases and J by 2 bases, with 6 bases between. The CDR3 here is CASSLDGAYEQYF. Here the CDR3 DNA reads TGCGCCAGCAGCTTGGACGGAGCCTACGAGCAGTACTTC.

Ten or more counts support this clonotype. The V gene is TRBV30, the J gene TRBJ2-1; TRBD1 might be the D (5 bases). The CDR3 consists of 14 residues. In germline, CDR1 is GTSNPN, CDR2 SVGIG (reference sequence). Trimming took 0 bases from V and 2 from J, leaving 8 bases between them. The CDR3 spells CAWSVSGPYNEQFF. CDR3 DNA sequence: TGTGCCTGGAGTGTCTCAGGGCCCTACAATGAGCAGTTCTTC. The whole variable domain, remainder taken from reference TRBV30 and TRBJ2-1, is SQTIHQWPATLVQPVGSPLSLECTVEGTSNPNLYWYRQAAGRGLQLLFYSVGIGQISSEVPQNLSASRPQDRQFILSSKKLLLSDSGFYLCAWSVSGPYNEQFFGPGTRLTVL.

This clonotype was picked up a small number of times. The genes are TRBV11-2 and TRBJ1-3; D unresolved. Per germline, CDR1 SGHAT and CDR2 FQNNGV. The CDR3 length is 15 residues. Trimming took off 8 bases at V and 0 bases at J, with 14 bases between the two ends. The CDR3 here is CASSPYRSSGNTIYF. The CDR3 region has the DNA TGTGCCAGCTCACCTTATAGGAGCTCTGGAAACACCATATATTTT.

This clonotype came up many times. The genes are TRBV2 and TRBJ2-1; 8 bases are shared with TRBD2. The CDR3 spans 13 residues. Per the germline V gene, CDR1 is SNHLY and CDR2 is FYNNEI. V gave up 6 bases and J gave up 8 bases; unmatched junction bases: 6. The CDR3 bases are TGTGCCAGCAGGAAGCGGGAGACCCATGAGCAGTTCTTC. Amino acids: CASRKRETHEQFF.

In this sample, this clonotype turned up a few times. The rearrangement uses TRBV7-8 and TRBJ1-6; D is unclear. This CDR3 is 14 amino acids long. Trimming took 1 base from V and 7 from J, leaving 8 bases between them. The germline gives CDR1 SGHVS, CDR2 FQNEAQ. Here the CDR3 reads CASSLGGGNSPLHF. For the CDR3, the DNA is TGTGCCAGCAGCTTAGGAGGAGGAAATTCACCCCTCCACTTT.

The V call is TRBV20-1, the J call TRBJ2-3; possible D gene TRBD1, 5 bases. The CDR3 runs to 13 residues. Germline V CDR1 and CDR2: DFQATT, SNEGSKA (reference sequence). The germline V and J ends were trimmed by 0 bases and 4 bases, with 8 bases remaining between them. This CDR3 reads CSARDPGSDTQYF. CDR3 nucleotide sequence: TGCAGTGCTAGAGATCCAGGGTCAGATACGCAGTATTTT.